This T cell receptor beta chain comes out of a study of patients and donors after allogeneic stem cell transplantation. This CDR3 contains 14 residues. V gave up 1 base and J gave up 9 bases, with 13 bases separating them. TCRdb ran MiXCR on the RT-PCR reads and lists one entry per CDR3 protein. Of some 90,000 distinct CDR3 sequences detected, around 49% appear once; the ten largest clones hold 60% to 65%. The chain carries TRBV12-3 or TRBV12-4 and TRBJ1-5; weak D call: TRBD1 (5 bases). The sample was blood, either unsorted or a sorted T cell fraction (not recorded which). This clonotype originated in a human donor who was either an allogeneic HSCT recipient or a stem cell or donor lymphocyte infusion donor (not recorded which). It is not recorded whose cells these are; they may come from a transplant donor. The CDR3, as DNA: TGTGCCAGCAGTTTAGACAGGCCAGGCGGGCCCCAGCATTTT. This gives the protein CASSLDRPGGPQHF.